This passage covers 24 T cell receptor beta chains from one sample sequenced in a study of T cells in Graves' hyperthyroidism and ophthalmopathy. Researchers amplified the TCR beta CDR3 regions from RNA transcripts. The HTBI set primed first-round TCR CDR3 RT-PCR. From the multiplex PCR reads, TCRdb called clonotypes with MiXCR, one entry per CDR3 protein. This table has nearly 600,000 distinct CDR3 sequences, 13% to 15% appearing once. Sequencing input: blood. The origin of the receptors is a young woman with Graves' ophthalmopathy.

The chain uses TRBV29-1 and TRBJ2-1, with D possibly being TRBD2 (7 bases). Looked up from germline, CDR1 is SQVTM and CDR2 is ANQGSEA. Trimming left V 0 bases short and J 14 bases short, with 14 bases between. This CDR3 is 12 amino acids long. CDR3 bases: TGCAGCGTTGAAGATCTAATAGGGGGGGAGTTCTTC. Translating gives CSVEDLIGGEFF.

This clonotype was counted many times. V usage is TRBV5-4 and J usage is TRBJ2-1; TRBD2 matches 9 bases. Germline CDR1 reads SGHNT; CDR2 reads YYREEE (reference sequence). V was clipped by 2 bases and J by 7 bases; unmatched bases: 13. The CDR3 covers 17 residues. The CDR3 coding sequence is TGTGCCAGCAGCTTCCCTAGCGGGGCACTCGGACGGAATGAGCAGTTCTTC. Translation gives CASSFPSGALGRNEQFF.

The rearrangement joins TRBV7-9 to TRBJ2-2, with D maybe TRBD2 (7 bases). V lost 5 bases and J 5 bases, leaving 21 bases between the germline ends. The CDR3 has 17 amino acids. CDR1 and CDR2 (germline): SEHNR, FQNEAQ (reference sequence). CDR3 coding DNA: TGTGCCAGCAGCGCGCGTGAAGGAGGGGGAGGGACCGGGGAGCTGTTTTTT. This translates into CASSAREGGGGTGELFF.

This clonotype has a count of ten or more. The chain couples TRBV7-9 to TRBJ2-7; D is unclear. V dropped 6 bases and J dropped 2 bases, with 14 bases sitting between them. This CDR3 has 14 amino acids. The germline V gene has CDR1 SEHNR and CDR2 FQNEAQ (reference sequence). The CDR3: CASSNPDRPYEQYF. Here the CDR3 DNA reads TGTGCCAGCAGTAACCCGGACCGACCCTACGAGCAGTACTTC. Full variable domain (missing parts from reference TRBV7-9 and TRBJ2-7): DTGVSQNPRHKITKRGQNVTFRCDPISEHNRLYWYRQTLGQGPEFLTYFQNEAQLEKSRLLSDRFSAERPKGSFSTLEIQRTEQGDSAMYLCASSNPDRPYEQYFGPGTRLTVT.

The sample holds a few counts of this clonotype. This CDR3 is CASSIARLVRGFDEQFF. The DNA for the CDR3 is TGTGCCAGTAGTATAGCTAGACTCGTAAGGGGTTTCGATGAGCAGTTCTTC. The V call is TRBV19, the J call TRBJ2-1, with a weak D call TRBD1 (5 bases). Germline V gives CDR1 LNHDA, CDR2 SQIVND (reference sequence). The CDR3 totals 17 residues. The V gene lost 1 base and the J gene lost 8 bases, with 21 bases spanning the gap.

This chain links TRBV27 with TRBJ2-3, with 8 bases lining up with TRBD2. CDR1 is MNHEY and CDR2 is SMNVEV in the germline V gene (reference sequence). CDR3 length equals 16 residues. V was clipped by 1 base and J by 7 bases; unmatched bases: 10. The CDR3: CASSLYGRAPENTQYF. The CDR3 DNA reads as TGTGCCAGCAGTTTATACGGGAGGGCCCCCGAGAATACGCAGTATTTT.

This clonotype showed up many times. Here the CDR3 reads CASKGTGNSYEQYF. The CDR3 DNA reads as TGTGCCAGCAAAGGGACAGGGAATAGCTACGAGCAGTACTTC. The rearrangement uses TRBV6-2 or TRBV6-3 and TRBJ2-7, with TRBD1 matching over 9 bases. The CDR3 has 14 amino acids. Per the germline V gene, CDR1 is MNHEY and CDR2 is SVGEGT. With 7 bases clipped from V and 3 bases from J, the junction kept 7 bases outside the gene matches.

The chain uses TRBV24-1 and TRBJ2-1, with D possibly being TRBD2 (5 bases). The germline V and J ends were trimmed by 9 bases and 8 bases, with 16 bases remaining between them. The CDR3 is 13 residues long. Germline lookup yields CDR1 KGHDR and CDR2 SFDVKD. The CDR3 bases are TGTGCCACCGGCAATGGGGTGCGGGATGAGCAGTTCTTC. Protein: CATGNGVRDEQFF.

This clonotype was seen repeatedly, ten times or more. V gene TRBV10-3 combines with J gene TRBJ2-1, with 8 nucleotides matching TRBD2. The germline CDR1 and CDR2 sequences are ENHRY and SYGVKD. The CDR3 sequence is 14 residues long. Trimming removed 5 bases from V and 8 bases from J; junction bases left unmatched: 8. The CDR3, as DNA: TGTGCCATCAGTTTTCGAGGACTAGCCGATGAGCAGTTCTTC. It specifies CAISFRGLADEQFF.

This clonotype occurred many times. The V and J genes are TRBV30 and TRBJ1-2; D might be TRBD1 (5 bases). The CDR3 runs to 15 residues. The germline CDR1 and CDR2 sequences are GTSNPN and SVGIG (reference sequence). Between the trimmed V and J ends, which lost 3 bases and 8 bases, there was a span of 22 bases. CDR3 nucleotides: TGTGCCTGGAGCCCTATGGGACCTCCCCGGGAGGGCTACACCTTC. Residues: CAWSPMGPPREGYTF. Drawing the rest from reference TRBV30 and TRBJ1-2, the complete variable domain is SQTIHQWPATLVQPVGSPLSLECTVEGTSNPNLYWYRQAAGRGLQLLFYSVGIGQISSEVPQNLSASRPQDRQFILSSKKLLLSDSGFYLCAWSPMGPPREGYTFGSGTRLTVV.

The chain couples TRBV7-2 to TRBJ2-2; 14 positions match TRBD2. V was clipped by 5 bases and J by 5 bases; unmatched bases: 7. Looked up from germline, CDR1 is SGHTA and CDR2 is FQGNSA. This CDR3 comprises 17 residues. This CDR3 reads CASSRGLAGARTGELFF. The DNA for the CDR3 is TGTGCCAGCAGCCGGGGACTAGCGGGAGCGCGTACCGGGGAGCTGTTTTTT.

J is TRBJ2-5 and V is TRBV28; TRBD1 is a possible D gene (6 bases). V was cut by 8 bases and J by 9 bases, with 28 bases left in between. CDR1 is MDHEN, CDR2 SYDVKM, per germline. The CDR3 loop spans 16 amino acids. The CDR3 reads CASAPTGTTAHGAQYF. CDR3 in DNA: TGTGCCAGCGCCCCCACAGGGACAACCGCTCATGGGGCCCAGTACTTC.

This clonotype has at least ten counts. The rearrangement joins TRBV19 to TRBJ1-5; TRBD1 agrees at 10 bases. This CDR3 contains 16 residues. V lost 5 bases, J lost 4 bases, and 8 bases stayed unmatched. Per the germline V gene, CDR1 is LNHDA and CDR2 is SQIVND (reference sequence). The CDR3 reads CASSARDRGDNQPQHF. The CDR3, as DNA: TGTGCCAGTAGTGCCCGGGACAGGGGAGATAATCAGCCCCAGCATTTT. Filled out from reference TRBV19 and TRBJ1-5, the complete variable domain reads DGGITQSPKYLFRKEGQNVTLSCEQNLNHDAMYWYRQDPGQGLRLIYYSQIVNDFQKGDIAEGYSVSREKKESFPLTVTSAQKNPTAFYLCASSARDRGDNQPQHFGDGTRLSIL.

This clonotype was recorded many times. The chain recombines TRBV7-2 with TRBJ2-5, with TRBD1 as a possible D gene (6 bases). CDR3 length: 14 amino acids. CDR1 is SGHTA and CDR2 is FQGNSA in the germline V gene. V gave up 1 base and J gave up 7 bases, with 13 bases separating them. In nucleotides, the CDR3 is TGTGCCAGCAGCTTAGTGACAGGTGGTTGGACCCAGTACTTC. The encoded protein is CASSLVTGGWTQYF.

This clonotype was picked up a small number of times. The chain joins TRBV20-1 to TRBJ1-4, with D unclear. Germline CDR1 and CDR2: DFQATT and SNEGSKA (reference sequence). Trimming removed 3 bases from V and 0 bases from J, with 8 bases in between. The CDR3 runs 14 residues. The CDR3 bases are TGCAGTGCTAGTGGTGGTGCAACTAATGAAAAACTGTTTTTT. As protein: CSASGGATNEKLFF.

This clonotype was recorded many times. V gene TRBV28 combines with J gene TRBJ1-2; 7 nucleotides align to TRBD1. Germline V gene data show CDR1 as MDHEN and CDR2 as SYDVKM. Trimming cost V 4 bases and J 14 bases; bases outside gene matches: 16. The CDR3 length is 14 residues. The CDR3 DNA reads as TGTGCCAGCAGTTCAACCGGGACAGAGAAGCTTGGAACCTTC. Its protein is CASSSTGTEKLGTF.

In its sample, this clonotype was seen many times. The chain recombines TRBV4-1 with TRBJ1-5; no firm D call. CDR3 length: 14 residues. Germline values: CDR1 MGHRA, CDR2 YSYEKL. V was clipped by 6 bases and J by 1 base, with 10 bases between them. The CDR3 spells CASSYVRSNQPQHF. DNA for the CDR3: TGCGCCAGCAGTTACGTTAGGAGCAATCAGCCCCAGCATTTT.

The chain links TRBV24-1 to TRBJ2-2; D perhaps matches TRBD1 (6 bases). This CDR3 has 13 amino acids. The V gene lost 7 bases and the J gene lost 5 bases, with 10 bases spanning the gap. CDR1 and CDR2 from the germline V gene are KGHDR and SFDVKD. The CDR3 DNA sequence: TGTGCCACCAGGACAGGTCTAACCGGGGAGCTGTTTTTT. The encoded protein is CATRTGLTGELFF.

On this clonotype itself: One end of the junction does not line up with germline, which may come from a read error. The chain has TRBV7-7 and TRBJ2-5, with TRBD2 matching over 8 bases. The CDR3 length is 14 residues. In germline, CDR1 is SSHAT, CDR2 FNYEAQ (reference sequence). The CDR3 protein is CASSLAGIQETQYF. The CDR3 nucleotides read TGTGCTAGCAGCTTAGCGGGAATCCAAGAGACCCAGTACTTC. The full variable domain, completed using reference TRBV7-7 and TRBJ2-5, is GAGVSQSPRYKVTKRGQDVTLRCDPISSHATLYWYQQALGQGPEFLTYFNYEAQPDKSGLPSDRFSAERPEGSISTLTIQRTEQRDSAMYRCASSLAGIQETQYFGPGTRLLVL.

In its sample, this clonotype was seen many times. The CDR3 here is CASSLVAGVGNEQFF. The CDR3 DNA is TGTGCCAGCAGCTTAGTTGCGGGAGTAGGCAATGAGCAGTTCTTC. The rearrangement links TRBV7-9 to TRBJ2-1; 7 positions match TRBD2. The CDR3 has 15 residues. The V gene's germline CDR1 is SEHNR and CDR2 FQNEAQ (reference sequence). Trimming took 1 base from V and 6 from J; bases not matched to a gene: 6.

The V call is TRBV7-2, the J call TRBJ1-2, with 7 bases that match TRBD1. CDR3 size: 14 residues. Germline V gives CDR1 SGHTA, CDR2 FQGNSA. Unmatched junction bases numbered 9, after V lost 7 bases and J lost 4 bases. The CDR3 here is CASILGAGGYGYTF. The CDR3 coding sequence is TGTGCCAGCATCCTCGGGGCAGGGGGCTATGGCTACACCTTC. Complete variable domain (other parts from reference TRBV7-2 and TRBJ1-2): GAGVSQSPSNKVTEKGKDVELRCDPISGHTALYWYRQSLGQGLEFLIYFQGNSAPDKSGLPSDRFSAERTGGSVSTLTIQRTQQEDSAVYLCASILGAGGYGYTFGSGTRLTVV.

This clonotype was found many times. V is TRBV7-9 and J is TRBJ2-1; perhaps TRBD1 as D (6 bases). This CDR3 spans 15 amino acids. Trimming took 2 bases from V and 7 from J, leaving 15 bases between them. CDR1 SEHNR and CDR2 FQNEAQ come from the germline V gene (reference sequence). CDR3 loop: CASSLKDSGKNEQFF. The CDR3 DNA follows: TGTGCCAGCAGCTTAAAGGACAGCGGAAAGAATGAGCAGTTCTTC.

In this sample, this clonotype turned up a few times. J is TRBJ2-1 and V is TRBV9, with TRBD1 as a possible D gene (6 bases). V was trimmed by 4 bases and J by 4 bases, leaving 9 bases between them. The CDR3 contains 13 residues. Germline-derived CDR1 and CDR2 are SGDLS and YYNGEE. The CDR3 is CASSRTAYNEQFF. The CDR3 bases are TGTGCCAGCAGCAGGACAGCATACAATGAGCAGTTCTTC.

The sample holds many counts of this clonotype. The V and J genes are TRBV13 and TRBJ2-1; 16 bases are shared with TRBD2. The CDR3 is made up of 18 amino acids. Germline loops: CDR1 PRHDT, CDR2 FYEKMQ (reference sequence). V shed 5 bases, J shed 8 bases, and the junction held 12 bases outside the gene matches. The CDR3 DNA follows: TGTGCCAGCAGCGGGGGACTAGCGGGAGGGCCAGTAGTAGATGAGCAGTTCTTC. Amino acids: CASSGGLAGGPVVDEQFF.